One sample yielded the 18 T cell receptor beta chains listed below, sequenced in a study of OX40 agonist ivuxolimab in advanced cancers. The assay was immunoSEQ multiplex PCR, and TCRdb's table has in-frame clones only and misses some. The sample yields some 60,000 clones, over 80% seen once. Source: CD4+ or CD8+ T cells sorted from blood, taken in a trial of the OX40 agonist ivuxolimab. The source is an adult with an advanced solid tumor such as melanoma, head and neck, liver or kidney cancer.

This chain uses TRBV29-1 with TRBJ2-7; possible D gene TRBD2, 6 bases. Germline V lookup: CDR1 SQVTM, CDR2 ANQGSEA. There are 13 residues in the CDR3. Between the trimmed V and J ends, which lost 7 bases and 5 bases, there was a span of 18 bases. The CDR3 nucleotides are TGCAGCGCGGGACTTTCTCCCGGGGACGAGCAGTACTTC. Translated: CSAGLSPGDEQYF.

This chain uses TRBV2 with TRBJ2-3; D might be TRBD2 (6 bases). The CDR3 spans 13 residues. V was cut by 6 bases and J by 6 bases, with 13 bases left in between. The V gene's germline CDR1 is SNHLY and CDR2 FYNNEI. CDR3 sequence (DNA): TGTGCCAGCAGGGCTAGCGAAACCGATACGCAGTATTTT. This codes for CASRASETDTQYF. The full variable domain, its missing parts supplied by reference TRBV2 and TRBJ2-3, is EPEVTQTPSHQVTQMGQEVILRCVPISNHLYFYWYRQILGQKVEFLVSFYNNEISEKSEIFDDQFSVERPDGSNFTLKIRSTKLEDSAMYFCASRASETDTQYFGPGTRLTVL.

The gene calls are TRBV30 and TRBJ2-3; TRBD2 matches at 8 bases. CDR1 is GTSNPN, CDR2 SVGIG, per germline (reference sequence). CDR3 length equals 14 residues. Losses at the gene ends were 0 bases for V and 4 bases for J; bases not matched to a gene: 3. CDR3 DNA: TGTGCCTGGAGTGTCGGGACTAGTGCAGATACGCAGTATTTT. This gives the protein CAWSVGTSADTQYF.

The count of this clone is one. Written as DNA, the CDR3 is TGTGCCTGGAGTGACCTCGTGAAGGAGGGGTTCTTTCAAGAGACCCAGTACTTC. Its translation: CAWSDLVKEGFFQETQYF. V and J are TRBV30 and TRBJ2-5; TRBD2 might be the D (6 bases). Trimming removed 1 base at V and 2 bases at J, with 23 bases between. The CDR3 runs 18 residues. Per germline, CDR1 GTSNPN and CDR2 SVGIG (reference sequence). Full variable domain (rest looked up from reference TRBV30 and TRBJ2-5): SQTIHQWPATLVQPVGSPLSLECTVEGTSNPNLYWYRQAAGRGLQLLFYSVGIGQISSEVPQNLSASRPQDRQFILSSKKLLLSDSGFYLCAWSDLVKEGFFQETQYFGPGTRLLVL.

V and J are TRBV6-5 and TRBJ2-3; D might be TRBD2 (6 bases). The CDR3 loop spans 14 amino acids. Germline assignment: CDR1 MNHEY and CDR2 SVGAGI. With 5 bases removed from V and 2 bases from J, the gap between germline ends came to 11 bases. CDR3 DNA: TGTGCCAGCAGTACGGGGGACCCCACAGATACGCAGTATTTT. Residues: CASSTGDPTDTQYF.

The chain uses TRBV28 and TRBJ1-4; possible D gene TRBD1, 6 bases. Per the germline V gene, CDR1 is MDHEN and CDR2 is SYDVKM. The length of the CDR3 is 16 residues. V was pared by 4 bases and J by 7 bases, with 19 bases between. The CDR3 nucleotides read TGTGCCAGCAGTTCCCCCCCGGGCAGGGGAGGTGAAAAACTGTTTTTT. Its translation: CASSSPPGRGGEKLFF.

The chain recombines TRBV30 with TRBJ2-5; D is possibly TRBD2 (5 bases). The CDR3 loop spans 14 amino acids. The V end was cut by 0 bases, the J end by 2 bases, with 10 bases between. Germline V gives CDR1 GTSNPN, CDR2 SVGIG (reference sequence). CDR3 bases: TGTGCCTGGAGTGTAGGGTCGGGGCAAGAGACCCAGTACTTC. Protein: CAWSVGSGQETQYF.

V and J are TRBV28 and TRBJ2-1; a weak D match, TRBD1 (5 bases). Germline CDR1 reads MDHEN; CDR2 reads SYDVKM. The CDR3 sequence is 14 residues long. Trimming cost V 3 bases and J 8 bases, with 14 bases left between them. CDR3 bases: TGTGCCAGCAGTTTGGGGCAGGGTATGGATGAGCAGTTCTTC. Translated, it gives CASSLGQGMDEQFF. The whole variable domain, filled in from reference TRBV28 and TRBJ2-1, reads DVKVTQSSRYLVKRTGEKVFLECVQDMDHENMFWYRQDPGLGLRLIYFSYDVKMKEKGDIPEGYSVSREKKERFSLILESASTNQTSMYLCASSLGQGMDEQFFGPGTRLTVL.

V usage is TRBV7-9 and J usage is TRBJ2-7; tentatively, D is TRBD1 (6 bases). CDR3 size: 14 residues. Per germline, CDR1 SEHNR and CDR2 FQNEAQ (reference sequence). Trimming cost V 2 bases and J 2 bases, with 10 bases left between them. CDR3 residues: CASSLTEGAYEQYF. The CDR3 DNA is TGTGCCAGCAGCTTAACCGAGGGGGCCTACGAGCAGTACTTC. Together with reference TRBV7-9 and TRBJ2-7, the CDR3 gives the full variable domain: DTGVSQNPRHKITKRGQNVTFRCDPISEHNRLYWYRQTLGQGPEFLTYFQNEAQLEKSRLLSDRFSAERPKGSFSTLEIQRTEQGDSAMYLCASSLTEGAYEQYFGPGTRLTVT.

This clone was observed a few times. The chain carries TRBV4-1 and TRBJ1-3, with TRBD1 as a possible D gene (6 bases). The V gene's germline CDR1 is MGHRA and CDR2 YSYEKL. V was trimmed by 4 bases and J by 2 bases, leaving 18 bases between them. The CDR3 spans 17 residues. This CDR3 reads CASSRAIPGGTGNTIYF. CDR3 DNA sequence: TGCGCCAGCAGCCGTGCAATACCGGGGGGCACTGGAAACACCATATATTTT.

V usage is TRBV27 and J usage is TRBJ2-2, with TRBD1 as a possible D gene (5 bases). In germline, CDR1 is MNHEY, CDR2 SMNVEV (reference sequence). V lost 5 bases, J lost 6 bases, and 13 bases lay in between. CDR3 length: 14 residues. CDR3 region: CASSRVTESGELFF. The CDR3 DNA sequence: TGTGCCAGCAGTCGAGTGACAGAATCCGGGGAGCTGTTTTTT.

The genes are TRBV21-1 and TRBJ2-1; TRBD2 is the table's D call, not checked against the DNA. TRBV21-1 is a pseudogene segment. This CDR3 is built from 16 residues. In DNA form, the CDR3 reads TGTGCCAGCAGCAAAGCGAGGAGGGAGAACCACAATGAGCAGTTCTTC. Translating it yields CASSKARRENHNEQFF.

The DNA for the CDR3 is TGTGCCAGCAGCCCGACAGGGAGGAGGCCAACTAATGAAAAACTGTTTTTT. Translated: CASSPTGRRPTNEKLFF. The V gene is TRBV5-5, the J gene TRBJ1-4; 7 nucleotides align to TRBD1. CDR3 length equals 17 residues. Losses at the gene ends were 4 bases for V and 0 bases for J; bases not matched to a gene: 9. CDR1 is SGHKS, CDR2 YYEKEE, per germline (reference sequence). Full variable domain (remainder filled in from reference TRBV5-5 and TRBJ1-4): DAGVTQSPTHLIKTRGQQVTLRCSPISGHKSVSWYQQVLGQGPQFIFQYYEKEERGRGNFPDRFSARQFPNYSSELNVNALLLGDSALYLCASSPTGRRPTNEKLFFGSGTQLSVL.

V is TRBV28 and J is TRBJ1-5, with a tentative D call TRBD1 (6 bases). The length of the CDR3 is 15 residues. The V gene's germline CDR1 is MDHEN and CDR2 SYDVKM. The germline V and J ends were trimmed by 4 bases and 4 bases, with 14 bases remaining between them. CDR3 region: CASSSPGVWNQPQHF. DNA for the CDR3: TGTGCCAGCAGTTCACCAGGGGTTTGGAATCAGCCCCAGCATTTT.

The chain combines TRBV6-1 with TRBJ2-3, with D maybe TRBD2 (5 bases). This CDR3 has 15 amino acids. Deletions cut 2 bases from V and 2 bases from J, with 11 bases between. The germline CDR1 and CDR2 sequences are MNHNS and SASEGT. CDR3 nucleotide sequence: TGTGCCAGCAGTGAATCGGCGGGCTACACAGATACGCAGTATTTT. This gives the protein CASSESAGYTDTQYF.

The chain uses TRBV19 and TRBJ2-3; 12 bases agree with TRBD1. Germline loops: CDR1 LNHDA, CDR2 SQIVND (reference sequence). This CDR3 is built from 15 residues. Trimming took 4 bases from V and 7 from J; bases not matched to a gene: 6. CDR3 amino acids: CASSTTGQGANTQYF. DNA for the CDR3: TGTGCCAGTAGTACCACGGGACAGGGGGCCAATACGCAGTATTTT.

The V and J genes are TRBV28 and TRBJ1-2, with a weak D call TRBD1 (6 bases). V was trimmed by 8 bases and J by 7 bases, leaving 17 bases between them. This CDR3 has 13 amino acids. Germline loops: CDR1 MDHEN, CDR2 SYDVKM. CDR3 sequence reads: CASRTGTLSGYTF. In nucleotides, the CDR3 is TGTGCCAGCCGAACAGGGACCCTGAGTGGCTACACCTTC.

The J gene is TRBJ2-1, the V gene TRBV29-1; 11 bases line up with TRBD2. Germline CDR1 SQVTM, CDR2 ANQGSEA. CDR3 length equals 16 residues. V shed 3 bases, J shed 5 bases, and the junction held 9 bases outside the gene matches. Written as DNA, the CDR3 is TGCAGCGTTGAGGGTGCGGGGACTAGCGGAGACAATGAGCAGTTCTTC. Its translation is CSVEGAGTSGDNEQFF.